This T cell receptor (beta chain) appears in the sequencing data of a study of blood T cell repertoires in COVID-19. Turning to the study itself: Researchers got acute and convalescent COVID-19 samples from the United States, Italy and Spain. PBMCs, B-cell-depleted T cells, or T cells were the source of the cDNA or gDNA that made up the material.

This CDR3 is 16 amino acids long. Germline CDR1 is SGHRS and CDR2 is YFSETQ. With 4 bases removed from V and 0 bases from J, the gap between germline ends came to 13 bases. Methods used by the authors: Reference gene primer amplification in the assay estimated nucleated cell counts. Here immunoSEQ multiplex PCR was the method, and the copy in TCRdb shows in-frame clones only, minus some. The V and J calls and clone size were taken over from that table, and D and trimming were inferred from the DNA. The sample has about 50,000 clones, about nine tenths seen once. The chain links TRBV5-1 to TRBJ1-4; no clear D gene. This clonotype originated in a man in his fifties or sixties with active or convalescent COVID-19. What was sequenced was peripheral blood. CDR3 nucleotide sequence: TGCGCCAGCAGCCCATCGACCGCGGCAACTAATGAAAAACTGTTTTTT. Translation: CASSPSTAATNEKLFF.